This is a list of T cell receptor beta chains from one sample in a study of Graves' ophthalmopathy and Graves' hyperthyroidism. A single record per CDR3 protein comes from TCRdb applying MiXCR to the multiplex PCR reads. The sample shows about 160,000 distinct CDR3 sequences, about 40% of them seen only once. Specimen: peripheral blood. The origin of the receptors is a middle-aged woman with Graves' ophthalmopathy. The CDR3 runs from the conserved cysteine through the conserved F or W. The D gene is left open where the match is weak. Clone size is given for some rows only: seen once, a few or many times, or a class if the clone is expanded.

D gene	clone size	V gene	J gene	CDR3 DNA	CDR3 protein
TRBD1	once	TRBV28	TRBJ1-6	TGTGCCAGCAGCCAGGGTACAGGGGGCGAAACACCCCTCCACTTT	CASSQGTGGETPLHF
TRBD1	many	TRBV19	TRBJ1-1	TGTGCCAGTAGTAAACTTGACAGGGGGCACGCTTTCTTT	CASSKLDRGHAFF
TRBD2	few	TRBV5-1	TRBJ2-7	TGCGCCAGCAGCTTAAAGGCTAGCGGGAGCTACGAGCAGTACTTC	CASSLKASGSYEQYF
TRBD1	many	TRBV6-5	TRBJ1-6	TGTGCCAGCAGATCGACCGGGACAGTTTTCCGCGGGTCCCTCCACTTT	CASRSTGTVFRGSLHF
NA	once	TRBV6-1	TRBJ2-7	TGTGCCAGCAGTACCGGGCCCTCCTCCTACGAGCAGTACTTC	CASSTGPSSYEQYF
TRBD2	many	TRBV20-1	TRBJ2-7	TGCAGTGCTAGAGAGAGTAGCGGGAAACCAAGCGAGCAGTACTTC	CSARESSGKPSEQYF
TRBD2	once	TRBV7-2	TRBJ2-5	TGTGCCAGCAGCCCCGTGACTAGCGGGAGTTTGGAGACCCAGTACTTC	CASSPVTSGSLETQYF
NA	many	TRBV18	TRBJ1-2	TGTGCCAGCTCACCTTCTGGGTCACAAATCTATGGCTACACCTTC	CASSPSGSQIYGYTF
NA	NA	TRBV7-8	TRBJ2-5	TGTGCCAGCCAGAGGGGTGGTAGAGCCAGGGGGACCCAGTACTTC	CASQRGGRARGTQYF
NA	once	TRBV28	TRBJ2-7	TGTGCCAGCAGTTCCATCCCCTACGAGCAGTACTTC	CASSSIPYEQYF
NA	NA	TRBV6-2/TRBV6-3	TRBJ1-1	TGTGCCAGCAGTTACTTTTCGAACACTGAAGCTTTCTTT	CASSYFSNTEAFF
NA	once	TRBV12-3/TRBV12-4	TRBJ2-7	TGTGCCAGCAGTTCTCCGAGGAACGAGCAGTACTTC	CASSSPRNEQYF
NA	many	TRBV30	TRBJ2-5	TGTGCCTGGAGTGTAGGGGTGGGGATGCTGAAAGAGACCCAGTACTTC	CAWSVGVGMLKETQYF
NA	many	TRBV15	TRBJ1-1	TGTGCCACCAGCAGAGCGGGAACTGAAGCTTTCTTT	CATSRAGTEAFF
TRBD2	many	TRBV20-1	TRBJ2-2	TGCAGTGCTAGCACGGGACTAAACACCGGGGAGCTGTTTTTT	CSASTGLNTGELFF
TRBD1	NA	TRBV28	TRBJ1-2	TGTGCCAGCACCTCGCCCGAGACAGGGGGAGGGAACTATGGCTACACCTTC	CASTSPETGGGNYGYTF
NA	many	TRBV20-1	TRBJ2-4	TGCAGTGCCGTCCGCGTGTTGGGGGACATTCAGTACTTC	CSAVRVLGDIQYF
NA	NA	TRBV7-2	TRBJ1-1	TGTGCCAGCGGAGAGGGGGGGAACACTGAAGCTTTCTTT	CASGEGGNTEAFF
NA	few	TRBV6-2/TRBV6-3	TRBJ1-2	TGTGCCAGCAGCAAGGACAGAGACTATGGCTACACCTTC	CASSKDRDYGYTF
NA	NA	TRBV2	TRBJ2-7	TGTGCCAGCAGTGACCAGGACCTGGGGGAGCAGTACTTC	CASSDQDLGEQYF